Shown below are 12 T cell receptor beta chains from a single sample sequenced in a study of blood T cells in healthy people across ages (dated by TCRdb to between 2014 and 2016). To prepare the library, 5' RACE was applied. TCRdb shows the sequencer as Illumina HiSeq 2500. A second PCR of about 6 to 11 cycles was run with a J-beta primer mix and a sample-barcoded 5' primer. TCRdb handled the public reads itself, with Q25 trimming in fastp and clone calling in MiXCR, and kept productive beta chains. Each record represents a unique CDR3 protein, reported with the most common genes and DNA among its rows. Recorded for this sample are over 1,300,000 distinct CDR3 sequences; around 59% of them occurred a single time. The top ten clones comprise over 5.5% of the sample. Input material: blood. The receptors come from a man between 18 and 35 years old in good health.

This clonotype was observed a few times. The chain employs TRBV7-2 and TRBJ1-2; D gene unclear. The germline gives CDR1 SGHTA, CDR2 FQGNSA. This CDR3 has 13 amino acids. V lost 5 bases, J lost 1 base, and 8 bases lay in between. The CDR3 DNA reads as TGTGCCAGCAGCCCCAGTCATAACTATGGCTACACCTTC. It translates to CASSPSHNYGYTF. The full variable domain, in which reference TRBV7-2 and TRBJ1-2 provide the parts outside the CDR3, is GAGVSQSPSNKVTEKGKDVELRCDPISGHTALYWYRQSLGQGLEFLIYFQGNSAPDKSGLPSDRFSAERTGGSVSTLTIQRTQQEDSAVYLCASSPSHNYGYTFGSGTRLTVV.

J is TRBJ1-1 and V is TRBV13, with D hard to call. V lost 3 bases to trimming and J lost 7 bases, with 12 bases between them. From germline, CDR1 is PRHDT and CDR2 FYEKMQ (reference sequence). There are 13 residues in the CDR3. This CDR3 is CASSFLEVSEAFF. The CDR3 DNA sequence: TGTGCCAGCAGCTTCCTGGAGGTGAGTGAAGCTTTCTTT.

The gene calls are TRBV29-1 and TRBJ2-3; no clear D. V was shortened by 0 bases and J by 5 bases, with 6 bases between the two germline ends. Germline lookup yields CDR1 SQVTM and CDR2 ANQGSEA. The CDR3 has 12 amino acids. The CDR3 DNA is TGCAGCGTTGAAGAACCCAGAGATACGCAGTATTTT. Amino acid sequence: CSVEEPRDTQYF.

This chain uses TRBV10-2 with TRBJ1-1; tentative D call: TRBD1 (5 bases). The CDR3 consists of 12 residues. Per germline, CDR1 WSHSY and CDR2 SAAADI. The V end was cut by 4 bases, the J end by 3 bases, with 6 bases between. The CDR3 protein is CASSVTDTEAFF. For the CDR3, the DNA is TGCGCCAGCAGTGTGACAGACACTGAAGCTTTCTTT.

CDR3 coding DNA: TGTGCCAGCAGTTTATTGGGGGGCAGGTACGAGCAGTACTTC. It is translated as CASSLLGGRYEQYF. The chain employs TRBV27 and TRBJ2-4; D is tentatively TRBD1 or TRBD2 (6 bases each). Matching the DNA end better, TRBJ2-7 makes the J call doubtful. From germline, CDR1 is MNHEY and CDR2 SMNVEV (reference sequence). The CDR3 extends over 14 amino acids.

This clonotype turned up a few times. This rearrangement joins TRBV4-3 to TRBJ2-7; D is possibly TRBD1 (6 bases). Trimming pared 0 bases from V and 4 bases from J, leaving 13 bases between. This CDR3 spans 15 amino acids. Germline CDR1 and CDR2: LGHNA and YSLEER. The CDR3 DNA follows: TGCGCCAGCAGCCAAGATCCAGGGGCGGAATACGAGCAGTACTTC. This encodes CASSQDPGAEYEQYF.

This clonotype showed up just once. The gene calls are TRBV9 and TRBJ2-1; maybe TRBD2 (7 bases). The V and J ends lost 0 bases and 8 bases respectively, with 18 bases between them. The CDR3 length is 16 residues. The germline gives CDR1 SGDLS, CDR2 YYNGEE. DNA for the CDR3: TGTGCCAGCAGCGTAGAAGGGTTGGGGGCGGGGGATGAGCAGTTCTTC. Translating gives CASSVEGLGAGDEQFF.

The count of this clonotype is one. This chain uses TRBV20-1 with TRBJ1-2, with D possibly being TRBD1 (5 bases). V was shortened by 3 bases and J by 4 bases, with 9 bases between the two germline ends. CDR3 size: 12 residues. Germline lookup yields CDR1 DFQATT and CDR2 SNEGSKA (reference sequence). The CDR3 sequence: CSASQGLYGYTF. In nucleotides, the CDR3 is TGCAGTGCTAGTCAGGGACTCTATGGCTACACCTTC.

The chain links TRBV20-1 to TRBJ1-5, with a tentative D call TRBD1 (6 bases). Trimming cost V 5 bases and J 0 bases, with 20 bases left between them. Germline CDR1 reads DFQATT; CDR2 reads SNEGSKA (reference sequence). This CDR3 has 17 residues. CDR3 residues: CSALPPLRGPSNQPQHF. CDR3 nucleotides: TGCAGTGCTCTCCCTCCTCTCAGGGGCCCTAGCAATCAGCCCCAGCATTTT.

Turning to this clonotype: A read error may produce the germline difference seen at one junction end. The V gene is TRBV29-1, the J gene TRBJ2-3; D is undetermined. CDR3 length equals 13 residues. The germline V gene encodes CDR1 SQVTM and CDR2 ANQGSEA. The CDR3 spells CSVEGRMTDTQYF. CDR3 sequence (DNA): TGCAGCGTGGAAGGGCGGATGACAGATACGCAGTATTTT.

The V call is TRBV12-3 or TRBV12-4, the J call TRBJ2-5, with 7 nucleotides matching TRBD1. Germline trimming cut 5 bases from V and 2 bases from J; bases unmatched to any gene: 8. The CDR3 is 15 residues long. CDR3 sequence: CASSPYRGPQETQYF. For the CDR3, the DNA is TGTGCCAGCAGTCCTTACAGGGGCCCACAAGAGACCCAGTACTTC.

Only one count was recorded for this clonotype. CDR3 bases: TGTGCCAGCAGCCCAGGCCCCCGCGGAGAGACCCAGTACTTC. Encoded protein: CASSPGPRGETQYF. The chain links TRBV11-3 to TRBJ2-5; D is unclear. Germline V gene sequence: CDR1 SGHNT, CDR2 YENEEA. V lost 5 bases and J 4 bases, leaving 14 bases between the germline ends. The CDR3 extends over 14 amino acids.